Each of the 30 T cell receptor beta chains below was sequenced from the same sample in a study of shared clonotypes between healthy human individuals. Terminally differentiated effector memory CD45RA+ cells were left out of the naive CD8 fraction, which was CD45RO-negative and positively selected for CCR7. Clones were sequenced by immunoSEQ multiplex PCR, and TCRdb holds only the in-frame ones, with some missing. The sample carries roughly 2.1 million clones, 85% to 95% recorded once. The sequencing input was naive CD8+ T cells from PBMCs. The receptors stem from a man in his late teens or twenties in good health. Some clones in this sample may be carry-over from other donors' samples.

A single count supports this clone. This chain connects TRBV5-6 to TRBJ2-7; 8 nucleotides line up with TRBD2. With 3 bases clipped from V and 1 base from J, the junction kept 9 bases outside the gene matches. The CDR3 consists of 16 residues. Germline values: CDR1 SGHDT, CDR2 YYEEEE. The CDR3 coding sequence is TGTGCCAGCAGCTCGACCCGGGGGGGAAAGTCCTACGAGCAGTACTTC. It encodes CASSSTRGGKSYEQYF.

Points on this clone: Different DNA sequences within this sample yield the same CDR3. The rearrangement uses TRBV27 and TRBJ2-1; D is unresolved. Trimming took 4 bases from V and 7 from J, leaving 8 bases between them. CDR1 and CDR2 from the germline V gene are MNHEY and SMNVEV (reference sequence). The CDR3 consists of 12 residues. CDR3 residues: CASSSTVNEQFF. The CDR3 coding sequence is TGTGCCAGCAGTTCGACGGTGAATGAGCAGTTCTTC.

The chain links TRBV5-4 to TRBJ2-7; unclear D gene. CDR1 SGHNT and CDR2 YYREEE come from the germline V gene (reference sequence). The V end was cut by 6 bases, the J end by 2 bases, with 15 bases between. The CDR3 length is 14 residues. The CDR3 loop reads CASKTFGVPYEQYF. CDR3 sequence (DNA): TGTGCCAGCAAGACCTTTGGTGTGCCCTACGAGCAGTACTTC.

The chain has TRBV4-2 and TRBJ2-7, with D possibly matching TRBD1 (5 bases). CDR3 size: 16 residues. In germline, CDR1 is LGHNA, CDR2 YNFKEQ. Trimming shortened V by 0 bases and J by 4 bases, and 16 bases separated the two germline ends. The CDR3 DNA sequence: TGTGCCAGCAGCCAAGACGTGCAGGGTGGCGTGTACGAGCAGTACTTC. It is translated as CASSQDVQGGVYEQYF.

The V gene is TRBV27, the J gene TRBJ1-2, with D maybe TRBD1 (6 bases). The CDR3 length is 16 residues. Trimming removed 0 bases from V and 0 bases from J, with 11 bases in between. Germline CDR1 and CDR2: MNHEY and SMNVEV (reference sequence). CDR3: CASSLSRGEANYGYTF. In nucleotides, the CDR3 is TGTGCCAGCAGTTTATCGAGGGGGGAAGCTAACTATGGCTACACCTTC.

With respect to this clone: Other DNA sequences in this sample translate to the same CDR3. This chain joins TRBV28 and TRBJ1-5; D gene unclear. CDR1 and CDR2 (germline): MDHEN, SYDVKM. The CDR3 has 12 amino acids. Deletions cut 3 bases from V and 4 bases from J, with 4 bases between. CDR3 amino acids: CASSFLNQPQHF. As DNA, the CDR3 is TGTGCCAGCAGTTTTCTGAATCAGCCCCAGCATTTT.

The CDR3 sequence is CATSREPHEDGPENTIYF. The CDR3 DNA reads as TGTGCCACCAGCAGAGAACCCCACGAAGACGGTCCCGAGAACACCATATATTTT. The chain employs TRBV15 and TRBJ1-3; D is unresolved. The germline V and J ends were trimmed by 0 bases and 7 bases, with 22 bases remaining between them. Germline CDR1 is LNHNV and CDR2 is YYDKDF (reference sequence). The CDR3 contains 18 residues.

The J gene is TRBJ2-7, the V gene TRBV6-1; 10 nucleotides line up with TRBD1. CDR3 length: 14 residues. CDR1 and CDR2 from the germline V gene are MNHNS and SASEGT. V lost 11 bases, J lost 3 bases, and 10 bases stayed unmatched. The CDR3 DNA is TGTGCCGGAAACCGGGACAGGGGTATCTACGAGCAGTACTTC. Encoded protein: CAGNRDRGIYEQYF.

This sequence joins TRBV7-9 and TRBJ1-2; D gene uncertain. The CDR3 totals 15 residues. CDR1 is SEHNR, CDR2 FQNEAQ, per germline (reference sequence). Deletions cut 4 bases from V and 7 bases from J, with 19 bases between. CDR3 loop: CASSSVMEYGSGYTF. The CDR3 region has the DNA TGTGCCAGCAGCTCCGTGATGGAGTACGGATCTGGCTACACCTTC.

This chain links TRBV7-9 with TRBJ1-5, with D hard to call. The CDR3 extends over 12 amino acids. CDR1 SEHNR and CDR2 FQNEAQ come from the germline V gene (reference sequence). Deletions cut 4 bases from V and 6 bases from J, with 7 bases between. Written as DNA, the CDR3 is TGTGCCAGCAGCTCCCCCCGTCAGCCCCAGCATTTT. Translating gives CASSSPRQPQHF.

The chain uses TRBV11-2 and TRBJ2-2; D gene uncertain. The CDR3 has 13 residues. The V and J ends lost 0 bases and 7 bases respectively, with 6 bases between them. CDR1 is SGHAT and CDR2 is FQNNGV in the germline V gene. CDR3 region: CASSLDQGGELFF. For the CDR3, the DNA is TGTGCCAGCAGCTTAGATCAAGGCGGGGAGCTGTTTTTT.

V usage is TRBV7-9 and J usage is TRBJ2-7; D tentatively reads TRBD1 or TRBD2 (6 bases each). V gave up 6 bases and J gave up 3 bases, with 18 bases separating them. The CDR3 has 15 residues. CDR1 and CDR2 (germline): SEHNR, FQNEAQ (reference sequence). DNA of the CDR3: TGTGCCAGCAGTTCCGGAGGGGGGACACTCTACGAGCAGTACTTC. Its translation is CASSSGGGTLYEQYF.

This chain joins TRBV13 and TRBJ2-7; unclear D gene. Germline CDR1 reads PRHDT; CDR2 reads FYEKMQ (reference sequence). Trimming pared 4 bases from V and 1 base from J, leaving 14 bases between. The CDR3 is 15 amino acids. The CDR3 sequence is CASSSGFGKSYEQYF. The CDR3 DNA sequence: TGTGCCAGCAGCTCAGGTTTTGGGAAATCCTACGAGCAGTACTTC.

Worth noting for this clone: Other nucleotide sequences in the sample specify the same CDR3. The chain is built from TRBV5-6 and TRBJ1-5; D possibly corresponds to TRBD1 (5 bases). Germline CDR1 SGHDT, CDR2 YYEEEE. V dropped 4 bases and J dropped 4 bases, with 15 bases sitting between them. The CDR3 totals 15 residues. CDR3 loop: CASSLGGGSNQPQHF. CDR3 sequence (DNA): TGTGCCAGCAGCCTCGGCGGGGGAAGTAATCAGCCCCAGCATTTT.

The V and J genes are TRBV27 and TRBJ2-5, with a possible D match to TRBD2 (6 bases). The J call may be incorrect, as the DNA end agrees better with TRBJ2-7. There are 14 residues in the CDR3. Germline CDR1 reads MNHEY; CDR2 reads SMNVEV (reference sequence). CDR3 DNA: TGTGCCAGCAGTTACGAGGGAGGAACCTACGAGCAGTACTTC. It translates to CASSYEGGTYEQYF.

The chain links TRBV27 to TRBJ2-3; unclear D gene. Germline lookup yields CDR1 MNHEY and CDR2 SMNVEV (reference sequence). Trimming removed 7 bases at V and 4 bases at J, with 12 bases between. The CDR3 sequence is 13 residues long. Here the CDR3 reads CASTPEASDTQYF. CDR3 bases: TGTGCCAGCACCCCAGAGGCTTCAGATACGCAGTATTTT.

The CDR3 loop reads CASSKKFPDGDIPDYTEAFF. As DNA, the CDR3 is TGTGCCAGCAGCAAAAAGTTCCCTGATGGGGACATCCCAGATTACACTGAAGCTTTCTTT. V is TRBV21-1 and J is TRBJ1-1; whether TRBD1, the table's D call, matches the DNA was not checked. TRBV21-1 represents a pseudogene. The length of the CDR3 is 20 residues.

J is TRBJ2-3 and V is TRBV19, with D tentatively TRBD1 (5 bases). V was trimmed by 3 bases and J by 4 bases, leaving 14 bases between them. The V gene's germline CDR1 is LNHDA and CDR2 SQIVND (reference sequence). This CDR3 is built from 15 residues. CDR3 nucleotides: TGTGCCAGTAGTATCAGCCCCAGGGATCCAGATACGCAGTATTTT. It codes for CASSISPRDPDTQYF.

This clone came up once. This chain uses TRBV9 with TRBJ2-7, with 7 bases identical to TRBD2. CDR3 length: 15 residues. Trimming cost V 0 bases and J 4 bases; bases outside gene matches: 7. Germline V gene sequence: CDR1 SGDLS, CDR2 YYNGEE. The CDR3: CASSVAGGVSYEQYF. The CDR3 bases are TGTGCCAGCAGCGTAGCGGGAGGTGTTTCATACGAGCAGTACTTC. Using reference TRBV9 and TRBJ2-7 for the parts outside the CDR3, the full variable domain is DSGVTQTPKHLITATGQRVTLRCSPRSGDLSVYWYQQSLDQGLQFLIQYYNGEERAKGNILERFSAQQFPDLHSELNLSSLELGDSALYFCASSVAGGVSYEQYFGPGTRLTVT.

The V and J genes are TRBV4-3 and TRBJ2-3; possibly TRBD2 for D (5 bases). Germline-derived CDR1 and CDR2 are LGHNA and YSLEER. The CDR3 spans 13 residues. The germline V and J ends were trimmed by 1 base and 5 bases, with 7 bases remaining between them. The CDR3 DNA reads TGCGCCAGCAGCCAAGGGAGCGGAGATACGCAGTATTTT. As protein: CASSQGSGDTQYF.

This clone appeared once. The rearrangement joins TRBV6-6 to TRBJ1-5; D is perhaps TRBD1 (5 bases). The CDR3 extends over 14 amino acids. Trimming stripped 2 bases from V and 9 bases from J, with 14 bases between. In germline, CDR1 is MNHNY, CDR2 SVGAGI (reference sequence). The CDR3 coding sequence is TGTGCCAGCAGTTACGGGGCCCGAGTCGGGCCCCAGCATTTT. This codes for CASSYGARVGPQHF.

The chain uses TRBV19 and TRBJ2-2; 10 positions agree with TRBD2. The ends lost 0 bases at V and 3 bases at J; junction bases unmatched: 10. Germline CDR1 is LNHDA and CDR2 is SQIVND (reference sequence). The CDR3 totals 19 residues. The CDR3 is CASSIETVPGLAYTGELFF. The CDR3 DNA follows: TGTGCCAGTAGTATAGAGACAGTTCCGGGACTAGCGTACACCGGGGAGCTGTTTTTT. The full variable domain, rest sourced from reference TRBV19 and TRBJ2-2, is DGGITQSPKYLFRKEGQNVTLSCEQNLNHDAMYWYRQDPGQGLRLIYYSQIVNDFQKGDIAEGYSVSREKKESFPLTVTSAQKNPTAFYLCASSIETVPGLAYTGELFFGEGSRLTVL.

The chain recombines TRBV19 with TRBJ1-2, with 8 nucleotides matching TRBD1. Germline-derived CDR1 and CDR2 are LNHDA and SQIVND (reference sequence). The CDR3 has 18 amino acids. J was trimmed by 6 bases and V by 5 bases; bases with no gene match: 20. The CDR3 DNA reads TGTGCCAGTAGTTCCCCTCCACGGACAGGGAGTTTCCTCGATGGCTACACCTTC. Protein product: CASSSPPRTGSFLDGYTF.

The V and J genes are TRBV28 and TRBJ1-5; D perhaps matches TRBD1 (6 bases). V was shortened by 4 bases and J by 2 bases, with 15 bases between the two germline ends. CDR1 is MDHEN and CDR2 is SYDVKM in the germline V gene. This CDR3 comprises 16 residues. The CDR3 loop is CASSSQLGGGNQPQHF. The CDR3 nucleotides read TGTGCCAGCAGTTCCCAACTGGGGGGCGGCAATCAGCCCCAGCATTTT.

This clone was seen just once. The chain uses TRBV9 and TRBJ2-1; D is uncertain. The V and J ends lost 7 bases and 7 bases respectively, with 9 bases between them. CDR3 length: 11 amino acids. CDR1 SGDLS and CDR2 YYNGEE come from the germline V gene. The CDR3 reads CASQGINEQFF. The CDR3 region has the DNA TGTGCCAGCCAAGGGATAAATGAGCAGTTCTTC. Full variable domain (rest looked up from reference TRBV9 and TRBJ2-1): DSGVTQTPKHLITATGQRVTLRCSPRSGDLSVYWYQQSLDQGLQFLIQYYNGEERAKGNILERFSAQQFPDLHSELNLSSLELGDSALYFCASQGINEQFFGPGTRLTVL.

The V and J genes are TRBV27 and TRBJ2-3; D gene unclear. The germline gives CDR1 MNHEY, CDR2 SMNVEV (reference sequence). The CDR3 runs to 12 residues. V was clipped by 3 bases and J by 4 bases, with 5 bases between them. The CDR3 DNA sequence: TGTGCCAGCAGTTTTGAGCCAGATACGCAGTATTTT. Translating it yields CASSFEPDTQYF.

Of note for this clone: The identical CDR3 is also encoded by other nucleotide sequences in the sample. This rearrangement joins TRBV20-1 to TRBJ2-7, with TRBD2 matching over 8 bases. The CDR3 consists of 11 residues. CDR1 is DFQATT, CDR2 SNEGSKA, per germline (reference sequence). The J segment lost 7 bases and the V segment lost 1 base, leaving 0 bases of the junction unmatched. The DNA for the CDR3 is TGCAGTGCTAGAGCGGGGGGGGAGCAGTACTTC. Translated, it gives CSARAGGEQYF.

This chain connects TRBV27 to TRBJ2-7; D is uncertain. The CDR3 sequence is 15 residues long. CDR1 MNHEY and CDR2 SMNVEV come from the germline V gene (reference sequence). V was cut by 4 bases and J by 0 bases, with 13 bases left in between. The CDR3 bases are TGTGCCAGCAGTTCCCCACTTAATTACTCCTACGAGCAGTACTTC. Amino acids: CASSSPLNYSYEQYF.

This clone was counted only a few times. This sequence joins TRBV28 and TRBJ1-1; a weak D match, TRBD1 (5 bases). This CDR3 spans 15 amino acids. V was clipped by 5 bases and J by 2 bases, with 15 bases between them. Germline CDR1 and CDR2: MDHEN and SYDVKM. The CDR3 DNA follows: TGTGCCAGCAGTCCGCGGGACCATGCAAACACTGAAGCTTTCTTT. This translates into CASSPRDHANTEAFF.

This clone was detected only once. The gene calls are TRBV5-1 and TRBJ1-2, with D maybe TRBD1 (5 bases). The CDR3 is made up of 15 amino acids. V dropped 3 bases and J dropped 7 bases, with 19 bases sitting between them. CDR1 and CDR2 from the germline V gene are SGHRS and YFSETQ. In nucleotides, the CDR3 is TGCGCCAGCAGCTCCCGGGACGGGGGAACGGCTGGCTACACCTTC. It is translated as CASSSRDGGTAGYTF.